This passage covers 14 T cell receptor beta chains from one sample sequenced in a study of T cell responses to AZD1222 COVID-19 vaccine. Assay: immunoSEQ multiplex PCR; the TCRdb copy retains only in-frame clones and omits some. The table lists about 96,000 clones, about 90% of them singletons. This sample comprised peripheral blood, obtained on day 0 of MenACWY control vaccination. The source is an adult in good health.

The CDR3 spells CATSRDQGESQHF. CDR3 sequence (DNA): TGTGCCACCAGCAGAGATCAAGGTGAGTCCCAGCATTTT. The chain joins TRBV15 to TRBJ1-5, with no clear D. Trimming shortened V by 0 bases and J by 11 bases, and 11 bases separated the two germline ends. The CDR3 spans 13 residues. Per germline, CDR1 LNHNV and CDR2 YYDKDF (reference sequence).

This chain uses TRBV6-4 with TRBJ2-3; possibly TRBD1 or TRBD2 for D (5 bases each). There are 13 residues in the CDR3. Germline-derived CDR1 and CDR2 are MRHNA and SNTAGT. The V gene lost 6 bases and the J gene lost 6 bases, with 13 bases spanning the gap. The CDR3 DNA follows: TGTGCCAGCAGCTCCGGGGCGTTTGATACGCAGTATTTT. Translated, it gives CASSSGAFDTQYF.

The chain couples TRBV5-1 to TRBJ2-5; D tentatively fits TRBD1 or TRBD2 (5 bases each). V lost 4 bases and J lost 4, with 14 bases in between. This CDR3 region has 14 residues. Germline V CDR1 and CDR2: SGHRS, YFSETQ. Here the CDR3 reads CASSPRDPGETQYF. The DNA of the CDR3 is TGCGCCAGCAGCCCCCGGGACCCCGGAGAGACCCAGTACTTC.

The genes are TRBV6-6 and TRBJ1-4; 7 bases match TRBD1. In germline, CDR1 is MNHNY, CDR2 SVGAGI (reference sequence). V was pared by 6 bases and J by 6 bases, with 10 bases of the junction left unmatched. The CDR3 is 15 amino acids. The CDR3 nucleotides read TGTGCCAGCAGGGAAAACCGGGACAGCTATGAAAAACTGTTTTTT. Amino acid sequence: CASRENRDSYEKLFF.

V usage is TRBV7-6 and J usage is TRBJ2-7, with a weak D call TRBD1 (6 bases). V dropped 5 bases and J dropped 4 bases, with 18 bases sitting between them. Germline V gene data show CDR1 as SGHVS and CDR2 as FNYEAQ. This CDR3 region has 15 residues. DNA of the CDR3: TGTGCCAGCAGCCCGGAGACAGGACCTATTTACGAGCAGTACTTC. It encodes CASSPETGPIYEQYF.

The chain joins TRBV28 to TRBJ1-4; TRBD1 matches 10 bases. Germline CDR1 reads MDHEN; CDR2 reads SYDVKM. Trimming took 5 bases from V and 6 from J; bases not matched to a gene: 6. CDR3 length: 15 amino acids. CDR3 in DNA: TGTGCCAGCAGTCCCTCGACAGGGGGCTATGAAAAACTGTTTTTT. Translating gives CASSPSTGGYEKLFF.

The chain has TRBV5-8 and TRBJ1-6; TRBD1 aligns across 9 bases. The CDR3 loop spans 20 amino acids. Germline assignment: CDR1 SGHTS and CDR2 YDEGEE. J gave up 1 base and V 4 bases, and 15 bases lay outside the gene matches. The CDR3: CASSGRTGALAWSYNSPLHF. The CDR3 DNA sequence: TGTGCCAGCAGCGGGAGGACAGGGGCGTTAGCATGGTCCTATAATTCACCCCTCCACTTT. Full variable domain (remainder filled in from reference TRBV5-8 and TRBJ1-6): EAGVTQSPTHLIKTRGQQATLRCSPISGHTSVYWYQQALGLGLQFLLWYDEGEERNRGNFPPRFSGRQFPNYSSELNVNALELEDSALYLCASSGRTGALAWSYNSPLHFGNGTRLTVT.

In nucleotides, the CDR3 is TGTGCCAGTAGCACGGCCCTTCAAGAGACCCAGTACTTC. Its translation is CASSTALQETQYF. The chain uses TRBV19 and TRBJ2-5; D ambiguous. Germline CDR1 LNHDA, CDR2 SQIVND (reference sequence). The CDR3 contains 13 residues. Trimming left V 6 bases short and J 2 bases short, with 10 bases between.

V usage is TRBV6-5 and J usage is TRBJ1-5; no reliable D call. Trimming took 2 bases from V and 3 from J, leaving 5 bases between them. CDR3 length: 13 residues. Germline lookup yields CDR1 MNHEY and CDR2 SVGAGI. The CDR3 coding sequence is TGTGCCAGCAGTTACGGTCTCAATCAGCCCCAGCATTTT. It specifies CASSYGLNQPQHF.

The chain links TRBV6-5 to TRBJ1-1, with D possibly TRBD1 on 5 matching bases. Germline V gives CDR1 MNHEY, CDR2 SVGAGI. The V and J ends lost 5 bases and 0 bases respectively, with 7 bases between them. The CDR3 is 13 amino acids. The DNA of the CDR3 is TGTGCCAGCAGTCAGGGCATGAACACTGAAGCTTTCTTT. It codes for CASSQGMNTEAFF.

The chain has TRBV5-1 and TRBJ2-2; D is perhaps TRBD1 (5 bases). Trimming stripped 5 bases from V and 2 bases from J, with 10 bases between. Germline loops: CDR1 SGHRS, CDR2 YFSETQ. This CDR3 region has 14 residues. DNA for the CDR3: TGCGCCAGCAGATCAGGGCTCAACACCGGGGAGCTGTTTTTT. Translation: CASRSGLNTGELFF. Looking up the rest from reference TRBV5-1 and TRBJ2-2 gives the full variable domain: KAGVTQTPRYLIKTRGQQVTLSCSPISGHRSVSWYQQTPGQGLQFLFEYFSETQRNKGNFPGRFSGRQFSNSRSEMNVSTLELGDSALYLCASRSGLNTGELFFGEGSRLTVL.

This chain joins TRBV6-1 and TRBJ2-2; 8 bases line up with TRBD1. V dropped 2 bases and J dropped 6; count of bases not matched to a gene: 2. This CDR3 has 14 amino acids. Germline V gives CDR1 MNHNS, CDR2 SASEGT. The CDR3 bases are TGTGCCAGCAGTGAAAGACAGGGGTCCGGGGAGCTGTTTTTT. It translates to CASSERQGSGELFF.

The chain uses TRBV28 and TRBJ1-4; 7 bases are a match to TRBD1. The CDR3 is 13 residues long. Trimming removed 5 bases from V and 8 bases from J; junction bases left unmatched: 5. Germline CDR1 MDHEN, CDR2 SYDVKM. The CDR3 loop reads CASSRTGTEKLFF. The CDR3 coding sequence is TGTGCCAGCAGTCGGACAGGAACCGAAAAACTGTTTTTT.

The chain has TRBV4-1 and TRBJ2-7; the match to TRBD1 covers 10 bases. This CDR3 region has 15 residues. Germline V CDR1 and CDR2: MGHRA, YSYEKL. Germline trimming cut 0 bases from V and 4 bases from J; bases unmatched to any gene: 3. DNA of the CDR3: TGCGCCAGCAGCCAAGAGTGGGGACAGGGGTACGAGCAGTACTTC. As protein: CASSQEWGQGYEQYF.